This T cell receptor (beta chain) was captured by sequencing in a study of cytomegalovirus exposure and HLA in healthy donors. Assay: immunoSEQ multiplex PCR; the TCRdb copy retains only in-frame clones and omits some. The table has 250,000 or so clones, roughly 90% seen once. Looked up from germline, CDR1 is SSHAT and CDR2 is FNYEAQ (reference sequence). The CDR3 sequence is 15 residues long. V was pared by 2 bases and J by 5 bases, with 7 bases of the junction left unmatched. The source is a woman under 30 in good health and CMV-seronegative. The sample consisted of PBMCs. V and J are TRBV7-7 and TRBJ2-5, with TRBD2 matching 8 bases. The CDR3 region is CASSLSMRGVETQYF. CDR3 bases: TGTGCCAGCAGCTTAAGCATGCGGGGGGTGGAGACCCAGTACTTC.